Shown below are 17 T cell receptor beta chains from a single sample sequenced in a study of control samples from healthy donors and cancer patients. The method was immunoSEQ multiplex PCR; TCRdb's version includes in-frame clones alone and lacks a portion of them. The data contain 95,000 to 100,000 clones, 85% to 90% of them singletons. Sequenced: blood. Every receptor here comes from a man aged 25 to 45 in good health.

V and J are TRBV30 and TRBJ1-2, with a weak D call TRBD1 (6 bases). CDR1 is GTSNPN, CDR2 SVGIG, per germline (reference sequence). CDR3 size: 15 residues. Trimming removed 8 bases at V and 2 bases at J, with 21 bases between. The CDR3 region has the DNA TGTGCCGGTTCGTGGGGGCTACTACTCAACTATGGCTACACCTTC. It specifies CAGSWGLLLNYGYTF. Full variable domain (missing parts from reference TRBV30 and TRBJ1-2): SQTIHQWPATLVQPVGSPLSLECTVEGTSNPNLYWYRQAAGRGLQLLFYSVGIGQISSEVPQNLSASRPQDRQFILSSKKLLLSDSGFYLCAGSWGLLLNYGYTFGSGTRLTVV.

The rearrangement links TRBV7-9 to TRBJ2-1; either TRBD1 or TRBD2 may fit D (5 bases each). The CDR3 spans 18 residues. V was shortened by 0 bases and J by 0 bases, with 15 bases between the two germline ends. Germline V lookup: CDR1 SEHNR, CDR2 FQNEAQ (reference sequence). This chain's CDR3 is CASSLAKGSVSSYNEQFF. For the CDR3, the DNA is TGTGCCAGCAGCTTAGCAAAGGGGAGCGTCAGCTCCTACAATGAGCAGTTCTTC.

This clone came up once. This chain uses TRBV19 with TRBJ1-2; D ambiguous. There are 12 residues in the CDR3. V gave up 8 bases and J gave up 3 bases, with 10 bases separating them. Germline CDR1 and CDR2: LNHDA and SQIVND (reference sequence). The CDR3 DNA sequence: TGTGCCAGTTCACCCTGGGACTATGGCTACACCTTC. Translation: CASSPWDYGYTF.

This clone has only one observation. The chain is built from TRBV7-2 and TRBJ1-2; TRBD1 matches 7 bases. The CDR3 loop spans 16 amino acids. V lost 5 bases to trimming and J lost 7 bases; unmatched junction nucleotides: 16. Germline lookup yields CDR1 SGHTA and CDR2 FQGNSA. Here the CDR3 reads CASSAGQQSPTIGYTF. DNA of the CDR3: TGTGCCAGCAGCGCGGGACAGCAATCCCCTACAATTGGCTACACCTTC.

CDR3 loop: CASSARTSGVTNTGELFF. The CDR3 DNA reads TGTGCCAGCAGTGCTCGGACTAGCGGTGTTACGAACACCGGGGAGCTGTTTTTT. J is TRBJ2-2 and V is TRBV6-1, with 10 positions matching TRBD2. CDR3 length: 18 residues. The V and J ends lost 4 bases and 0 bases, in that order; junction bases with no gene match: 8. CDR1 is MNHNS and CDR2 is SASEGT in the germline V gene.

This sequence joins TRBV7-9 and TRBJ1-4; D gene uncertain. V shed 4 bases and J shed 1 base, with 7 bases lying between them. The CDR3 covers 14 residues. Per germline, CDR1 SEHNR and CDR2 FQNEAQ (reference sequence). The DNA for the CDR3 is TGTGCCAGCAGCTATAGGGAAACTAATGAAAAACTGTTTTTT. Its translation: CASSYRETNEKLFF.

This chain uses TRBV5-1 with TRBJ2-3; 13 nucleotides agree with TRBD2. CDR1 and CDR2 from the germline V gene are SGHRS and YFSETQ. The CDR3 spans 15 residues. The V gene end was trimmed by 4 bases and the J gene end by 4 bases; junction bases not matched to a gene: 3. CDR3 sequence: CASSDGTSGADTQYF. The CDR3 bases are TGCGCCAGCAGCGACGGGACTAGCGGGGCAGATACGCAGTATTTT. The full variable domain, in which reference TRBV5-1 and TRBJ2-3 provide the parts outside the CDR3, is KAGVTQTPRYLIKTRGQQVTLSCSPISGHRSVSWYQQTPGQGLQFLFEYFSETQRNKGNFPGRFSGRQFSNSRSEMNVSTLELGDSALYLCASSDGTSGADTQYFGPGTRLTVL.

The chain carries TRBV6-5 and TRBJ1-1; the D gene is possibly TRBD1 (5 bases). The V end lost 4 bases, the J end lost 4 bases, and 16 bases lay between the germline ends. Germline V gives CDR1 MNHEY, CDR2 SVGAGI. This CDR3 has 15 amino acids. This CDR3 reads CASSSAGSRTTEAFF. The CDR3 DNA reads TGTGCCAGCAGTTCGGCAGGGTCAAGGACCACTGAAGCTTTCTTT.

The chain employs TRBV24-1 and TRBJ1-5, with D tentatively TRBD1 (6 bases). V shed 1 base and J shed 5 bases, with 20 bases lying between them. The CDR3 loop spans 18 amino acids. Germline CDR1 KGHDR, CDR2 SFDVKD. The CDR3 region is CATSDFGGWGQGDQPQHF. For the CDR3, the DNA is TGTGCCACCAGTGATTTCGGCGGTTGGGGGCAGGGAGATCAGCCCCAGCATTTT.

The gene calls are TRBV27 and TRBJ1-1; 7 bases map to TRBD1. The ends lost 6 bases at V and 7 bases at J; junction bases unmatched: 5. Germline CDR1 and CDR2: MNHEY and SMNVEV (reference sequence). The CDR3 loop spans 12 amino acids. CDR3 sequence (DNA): TGTGCCAGCAGGGCGGGACAGAATGAAGCTTTCTTT. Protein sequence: CASRAGQNEAFF.

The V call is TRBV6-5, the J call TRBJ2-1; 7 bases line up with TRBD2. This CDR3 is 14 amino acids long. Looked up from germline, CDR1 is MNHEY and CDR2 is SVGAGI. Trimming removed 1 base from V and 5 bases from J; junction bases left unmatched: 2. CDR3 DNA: TGTGCCAGCAGTTACTGGGGAGGGAACAATGAGCAGTTCTTC. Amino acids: CASSYWGGNNEQFF.

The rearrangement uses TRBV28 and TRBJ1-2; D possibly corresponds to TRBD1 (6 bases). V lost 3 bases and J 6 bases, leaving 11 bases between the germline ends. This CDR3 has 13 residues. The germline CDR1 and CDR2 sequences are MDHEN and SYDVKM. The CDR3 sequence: CASSFWGQDGYTF. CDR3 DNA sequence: TGTGCCAGCAGTTTTTGGGGACAAGATGGCTACACCTTC.

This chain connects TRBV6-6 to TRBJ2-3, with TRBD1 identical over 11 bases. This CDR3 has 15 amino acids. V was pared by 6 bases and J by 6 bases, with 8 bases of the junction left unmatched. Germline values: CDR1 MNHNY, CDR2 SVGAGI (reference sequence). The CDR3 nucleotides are TGTGCCAGCAGCCTAGGACAGGGGGCGCTGGATACGCAGTATTTT. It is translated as CASSLGQGALDTQYF.

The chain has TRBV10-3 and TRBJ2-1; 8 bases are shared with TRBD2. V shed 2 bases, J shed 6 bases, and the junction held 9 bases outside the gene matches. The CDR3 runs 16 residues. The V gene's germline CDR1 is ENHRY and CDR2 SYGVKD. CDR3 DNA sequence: TGTGCCATCAGTGAGCTCGGGAGGGCCTACCGCAATGAGCAGTTCTTC. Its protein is CAISELGRAYRNEQFF.

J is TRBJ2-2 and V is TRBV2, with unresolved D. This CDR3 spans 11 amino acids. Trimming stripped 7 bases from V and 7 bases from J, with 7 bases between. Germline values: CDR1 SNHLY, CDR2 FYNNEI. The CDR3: CASNSLGELFF. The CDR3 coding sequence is TGTGCCAGCAATTCCCTCGGGGAGCTGTTTTTT.

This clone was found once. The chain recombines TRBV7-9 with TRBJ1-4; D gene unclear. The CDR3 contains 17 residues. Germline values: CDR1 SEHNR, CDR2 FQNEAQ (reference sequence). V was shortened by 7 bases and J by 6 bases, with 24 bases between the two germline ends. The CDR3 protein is CASTSLVGYLDDEKLFF. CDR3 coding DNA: TGTGCCAGCACTAGTCTAGTAGGGTACTTGGACGATGAAAAACTGTTTTTT.

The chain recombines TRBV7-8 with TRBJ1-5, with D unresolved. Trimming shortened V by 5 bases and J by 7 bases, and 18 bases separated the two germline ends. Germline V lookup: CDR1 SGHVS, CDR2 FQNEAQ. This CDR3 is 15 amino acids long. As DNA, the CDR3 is TGTGCCAGCAGCCCTGGTAGGGAAGGACGGCAGCCCCAGCATTTT. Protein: CASSPGREGRQPQHF.